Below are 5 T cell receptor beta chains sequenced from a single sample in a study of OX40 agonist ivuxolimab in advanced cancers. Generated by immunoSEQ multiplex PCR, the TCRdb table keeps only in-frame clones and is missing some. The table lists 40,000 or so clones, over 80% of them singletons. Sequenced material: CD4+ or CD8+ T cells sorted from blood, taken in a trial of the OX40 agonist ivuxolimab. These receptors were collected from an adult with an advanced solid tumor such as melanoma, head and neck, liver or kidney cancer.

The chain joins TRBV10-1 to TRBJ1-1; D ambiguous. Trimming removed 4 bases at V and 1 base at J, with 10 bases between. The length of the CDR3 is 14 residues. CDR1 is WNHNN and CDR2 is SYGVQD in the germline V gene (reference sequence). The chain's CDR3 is CASSGKRKNTEAFF. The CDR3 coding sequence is TGCGCCAGCAGTGGCAAAAGGAAGAACACTGAAGCTTTCTTT.

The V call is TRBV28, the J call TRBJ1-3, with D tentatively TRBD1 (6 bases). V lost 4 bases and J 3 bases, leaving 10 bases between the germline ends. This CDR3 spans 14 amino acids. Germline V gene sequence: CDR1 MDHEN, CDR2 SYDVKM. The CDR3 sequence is CASSWFRGGNTIYF. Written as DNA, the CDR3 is TGTGCCAGCAGTTGGTTCAGGGGTGGAAACACCATATATTTT. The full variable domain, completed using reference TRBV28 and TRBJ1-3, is DVKVTQSSRYLVKRTGEKVFLECVQDMDHENMFWYRQDPGLGLRLIYFSYDVKMKEKGDIPEGYSVSREKKERFSLILESASTNQTSMYLCASSWFRGGNTIYFGEGSWLTVV.

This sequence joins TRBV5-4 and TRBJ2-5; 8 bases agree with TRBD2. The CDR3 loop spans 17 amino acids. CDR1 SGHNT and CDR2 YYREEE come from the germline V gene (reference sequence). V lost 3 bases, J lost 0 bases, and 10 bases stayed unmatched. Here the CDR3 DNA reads TGTGCCAGCAGCTCTCCTACGGCTAGCGGGTACCAAGAGACCCAGTACTTC. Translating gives CASSSPTASGYQETQYF.

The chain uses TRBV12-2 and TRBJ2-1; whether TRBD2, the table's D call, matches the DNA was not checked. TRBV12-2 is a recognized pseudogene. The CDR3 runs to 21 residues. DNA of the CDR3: TGTGCAAGTCGCTTAGCTAGGACTAGCGGGAGGCCCCAGTCTACCTACAATGAGCAGTTCTTC. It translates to CASRLARTSGRPQSTYNEQFF.

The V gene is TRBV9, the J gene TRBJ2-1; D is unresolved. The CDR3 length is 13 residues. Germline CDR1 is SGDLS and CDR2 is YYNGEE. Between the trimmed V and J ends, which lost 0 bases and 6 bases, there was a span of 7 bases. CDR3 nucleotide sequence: TGTGCCAGCAGCGTAGGGCTGCTCAATGAGCAGTTCTTC. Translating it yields CASSVGLLNEQFF.